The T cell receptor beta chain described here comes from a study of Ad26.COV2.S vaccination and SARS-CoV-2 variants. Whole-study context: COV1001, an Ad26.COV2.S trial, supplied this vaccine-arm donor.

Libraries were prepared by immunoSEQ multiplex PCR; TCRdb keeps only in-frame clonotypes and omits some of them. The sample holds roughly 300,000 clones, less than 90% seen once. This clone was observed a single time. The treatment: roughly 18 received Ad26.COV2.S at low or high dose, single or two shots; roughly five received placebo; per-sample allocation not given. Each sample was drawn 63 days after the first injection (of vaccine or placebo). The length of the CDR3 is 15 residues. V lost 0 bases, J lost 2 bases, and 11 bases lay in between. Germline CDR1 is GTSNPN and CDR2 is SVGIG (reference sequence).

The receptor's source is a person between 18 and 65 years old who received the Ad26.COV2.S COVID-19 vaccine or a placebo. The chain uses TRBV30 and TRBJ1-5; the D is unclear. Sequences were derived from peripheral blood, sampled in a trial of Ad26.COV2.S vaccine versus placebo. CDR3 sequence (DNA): TGTGCCTGGAGTGTACGGGAGGGCGGCAATCAGCCCCAGCATTTT. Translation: CAWSVREGGNQPQHF.